The next 11 T cell receptor beta chains were all read from a single sample in a study of CD8 T cells in Susac syndrome. Reverse transcription of about 0.45 to 1 ug RNA used random hexamers. TCRdb passed the immunoSEQ multiplex PCR reads through MiXCR, listing each CDR3 protein once. The sample has around 180,000 distinct CDR3 sequences; more than 90% are singletons. The sequencing input was CD4+ T cells from PBMCs. Receptor source: a human donor with multiple sclerosis.

This clonotype was seen once. The V gene is TRBV2, the J gene TRBJ2-1; 9 positions agree with TRBD2. CDR1 SNHLY and CDR2 FYNNEI come from the germline V gene. The V gene end was trimmed by 11 bases and the J gene end by 4 bases; junction bases not matched to a gene: 6. The CDR3 extends over 13 amino acids. CDR3 DNA sequence: TGTGCCGGGTCTAGCGGGGTGTACAATGAGCAGTTCTTC. Amino acids: CAGSSGVYNEQFF.

This rearrangement joins TRBV20-1 to TRBJ1-1; D unresolved. This CDR3 has 11 amino acids. CDR1 is DFQATT, CDR2 SNEGSKA, per germline (reference sequence). The CDR3 spells CSAPMNTEAFF. In DNA, the CDR3 is TGCAGCGCTCCCATGAACACTGAAGCTTTCTTT.

This sequence joins TRBV5-1 and TRBJ2-5, with a weak D call TRBD2 (5 bases). Trimming pared 4 bases from V and 5 bases from J, leaving 21 bases between. The CDR3 loop spans 16 amino acids. From germline, CDR1 is SGHRS and CDR2 YFSETQ. DNA for the CDR3: TGCGCCAGCAGCCCCCCGGGAAGTGCGGGCGGGGAGACCCAGTACTTC. Protein product: CASSPPGSAGGETQYF.

The chain has TRBV20-1 and TRBJ2-7, with D possibly called TRBD1 or TRBD2 (5 bases each). With 3 bases removed from V and 2 bases from J, the gap between germline ends came to 8 bases. The CDR3 loop spans 12 amino acids. The germline V gene has CDR1 DFQATT and CDR2 SNEGSKA (reference sequence). CDR3 region: CSASGAAYEQYF. Written as DNA, the CDR3 is TGCAGTGCTAGCGGGGCGGCCTACGAGCAGTACTTC.

The V call is TRBV9, the J call TRBJ1-1; 7 bases line up with TRBD1. V shed 0 bases and J 4 bases; nucleotides not matched to a gene: 9. Germline CDR1 and CDR2: SGDLS and YYNGEE. The CDR3 extends over 16 amino acids. The CDR3 DNA reads as TGTGCCAGCAGCGTAGACGGGACAGCGGGGGTCACTGAAGCTTTCTTT. The encoded protein is CASSVDGTAGVTEAFF.

The chain has TRBV6-6 and TRBJ2-7; no reliable D call. CDR3 size: 13 residues. Germline assignment: CDR1 MNHNY and CDR2 SVGAGI (reference sequence). V was cut by 2 bases and J by 3 bases, with 8 bases left in between. In DNA, the CDR3 is TGTGCCAGCAGTTACCCCAGCCTCTACGAGCAGTACTTC. Its translation is CASSYPSLYEQYF.

The chain combines TRBV6-2 or TRBV6-3 with TRBJ2-7; TRBD2 matches at 7 bases. The trim removed 0 bases at V and 5 bases at J, leaving 7 bases unmatched. The CDR3 is 15 amino acids. Germline values: CDR1 MNHEY, CDR2 SVGEGT. CDR3 loop: CASSYSGQGGNEQYF. CDR3 coding DNA: TGTGCCAGCAGTTACTCGGGCCAGGGAGGGAACGAGCAGTACTTC.

The genes are TRBV29-1 and TRBJ2-1; D is undetermined. The germline CDR1 and CDR2 sequences are SQVTM and ANQGSEA. The CDR3 has 13 amino acids. Trimming left V 6 bases short and J 4 bases short, with 13 bases between. The DNA of the CDR3 is TGCAGCGTGGTGGGCGCGTCGTACAATGAGCAGTTCTTC. This sequence encodes CSVVGASYNEQFF.

The chain carries TRBV2 and TRBJ2-1; D gene unclear. This CDR3 has 15 residues. V gave up 0 bases and J gave up 6 bases, with 12 bases separating them. Germline V gene data show CDR1 as SNHLY and CDR2 as FYNNEI. CDR3 nucleotides: TGTGCCAGCAGTGAAGCGTCCCGGGTCTTCAATGAGCAGTTCTTC. This sequence encodes CASSEASRVFNEQFF. Together with reference TRBV2 and TRBJ2-1, the CDR3 gives the full variable domain: EPEVTQTPSHQVTQMGQEVILRCVPISNHLYFYWYRQILGQKVEFLVSFYNNEISEKSEIFDDQFSVERPDGSNFTLKIRSTKLEDSAMYFCASSEASRVFNEQFFGPGTRLTVL.

The rearrangement uses TRBV7-9 and TRBJ2-7, with 7 bases lining up with TRBD2. The ends lost 5 bases at V and 6 bases at J; junction bases unmatched: 4. CDR1 is SEHNR and CDR2 is FQNEAQ in the germline V gene (reference sequence). The length of the CDR3 is 12 residues. CDR3 coding DNA: TGTGCCAGCAGCCCCTCGGGGGGCGAGCAGTACTTC. Its translation is CASSPSGGEQYF. Drawing the rest from reference TRBV7-9 and TRBJ2-7, the complete variable domain is DTGVSQNPRHKITKRGQNVTFRCDPISEHNRLYWYRQTLGQGPEFLTYFQNEAQLEKSRLLSDRFSAERPKGSFSTLEIQRTEQGDSAMYLCASSPSGGEQYFGPGTRLTVT.

This chain joins TRBV13 and TRBJ1-6, with D possibly matching TRBD1 (5 bases). Trimming removed 1 base at V and 2 bases at J, with 12 bases between. The CDR3 length is 17 residues. Germline-derived CDR1 and CDR2 are PRHDT and FYEKMQ (reference sequence). The DNA of the CDR3 is TGTGCCAGCAGCTTAGCCCACAGGCGCGCCTATAATTCACCCCTCCACTTT. Protein sequence: CASSLAHRRAYNSPLHF.